The next 21 T cell receptor beta chains were all read from a single sample in a study of control samples from healthy donors and cancer patients. Sequencing used immunoSEQ multiplex PCR; TCRdb keeps in-frame clones, though not all of them. The sample carries 130,000 to 150,000 clones, about nine tenths recorded once. Sequenced sample: blood. These receptors were obtained from a man between 25 and 39 years old in good health.

The gene calls are TRBV5-1 and TRBJ2-7; 9 bases fit TRBD1. Germline V gives CDR1 SGHRS, CDR2 YFSETQ. The CDR3 has 15 amino acids. Trimming took 4 bases from V and 3 from J; bases not matched to a gene: 8. Here the CDR3 DNA reads TGCGCCAGCAGCACGACCGGGACAGGGAACTACGAGCAGTACTTC. It specifies CASSTTGTGNYEQYF.

The chain is built from TRBV18 and TRBJ2-1; 10 nucleotides line up with TRBD1. V lost 5 bases, J lost 3 bases, and 4 bases stayed unmatched. The CDR3 contains 15 residues. Germline values: CDR1 KGHSH, CDR2 LQKENI. The CDR3 loop reads CASSSRDRGYNEQFF. The CDR3 nucleotides are TGTGCCAGCTCATCCCGGGACAGGGGCTACAATGAGCAGTTCTTC.

This clone came up once. The chain joins TRBV21-1 to TRBJ1-2. TRBV21-1 is recorded as a pseudogene. This CDR3 is 15 amino acids long. The CDR3 loop reads CASSKEGPKSYGYTF. The CDR3 bases are TGTGCCAGCAGCAAAGAAGGGCCCAAGTCCTATGGCTACACCTTC.

The V and J genes are TRBV29-1 and TRBJ2-7, with 8 bases matching TRBD1. V lost 8 bases to trimming and J lost 5 bases; unmatched junction nucleotides: 8. The CDR3 has 12 amino acids. CDR1 and CDR2 from the germline V gene are SQVTM and ANQGSEA. The CDR3 region is CSYTDRAHEQYF. CDR3 sequence (DNA): TGCAGCTATACGGACAGGGCCCACGAGCAGTACTTC.

The gene calls are TRBV7-2 and TRBJ2-7, with 7 bases fitting TRBD2. Germline CDR1 SGHTA, CDR2 FQGNSA. The CDR3 runs to 17 residues. J was trimmed by 2 bases and V by 0 bases; bases with no gene match: 10. In nucleotides, the CDR3 is TGTGCCAGCAGCTTAGCGGGCTCGAGCGGGGTAGCCTACGAGCAGTACTTC. Residues: CASSLAGSSGVAYEQYF.

The chain is built from TRBV11-1 and TRBJ1-6; weak D call: TRBD1 (5 bases). V was cut by 1 base and J by 9 bases, with 16 bases left in between. The germline V gene encodes CDR1 SGHAT and CDR2 FQDESV (reference sequence). The CDR3 length is 16 residues. The CDR3 sequence is CASSLGRAGSTSPLHF. CDR3 nucleotide sequence: TGTGCCAGCAGCTTAGGCCGCGCAGGGTCTACTTCACCCCTCCACTTT.

The chain recombines TRBV11-3 with TRBJ2-1; 9 bases match TRBD2. J was trimmed by 3 bases and V by 4 bases; bases with no gene match: 13. The CDR3 is 18 amino acids. CDR1 is SGHNT, CDR2 YENEEA, per germline. The CDR3 coding sequence is TGTGCCAGCAGCTCTTATAGCGGGAGTTCAATCTTCTACAATGAGCAGTTCTTC. Encoded protein: CASSSYSGSSIFYNEQFF. The full variable domain, in which reference TRBV11-3 and TRBJ2-1 provide the parts outside the CDR3, is EAGVVQSPRYKIIEKKQPVAFWCNPISGHNTLYWYLQNLGQGPELLIRYENEEAVDDSQLPKDRFSAERLKGVDSTLKIQPAELGDSAVYLCASSSYSGSSIFYNEQFFGPGTRLTVL.

The gene calls are TRBV9 and TRBJ1-2; perhaps TRBD1 as D (5 bases). This CDR3 has 14 residues. Germline assignment: CDR1 SGDLS and CDR2 YYNGEE. Trimming pared 0 bases from V and 3 bases from J, leaving 9 bases between. This chain's CDR3 is CASSVGSTDYGYTF. The CDR3, as DNA: TGTGCCAGCAGCGTAGGATCGACAGACTATGGCTACACCTTC.

The J gene is TRBJ1-6, the V gene TRBV3-1 (or the pseudogene TRBV3-2); D might be TRBD1 (5 bases). In germline, CDR1 is LGHDT, CDR2 YNNKEL (reference sequence). The CDR3 spans 13 residues. Trimming pared 6 bases from V and 9 bases from J, leaving 12 bases between. The CDR3 bases are TGTGCCAGCAGGGGGTTTCAGGGTTCACCCCTCCACTTT. Translating it yields CASRGFQGSPLHF.

This chain uses TRBV3-1 (or the pseudogene TRBV3-2) with TRBJ2-1; 10 bases match TRBD2. The germline CDR1 and CDR2 sequences are LGHDT and YNNKEL (reference sequence). The trim removed 4 bases at V and 6 bases at J, leaving 12 bases unmatched. The CDR3 consists of 17 residues. The CDR3 region is CASSRRGSAGGPNEQFF. The CDR3 DNA follows: TGTGCCAGCAGCCGAAGGGGGTCAGCGGGAGGGCCCAATGAGCAGTTCTTC.

The CDR3 spells CASSTPGGGYGYTF. The CDR3 bases are TGTGCCAGCAGTACCCCGGGAGGGGGCTATGGCTACACCTTC. V usage is TRBV11-2 and J usage is TRBJ1-2; D perhaps matches TRBD1 (6 bases). Looked up from germline, CDR1 is SGHAT and CDR2 is FQNNGV. Trimming stripped 6 bases from V and 4 bases from J, with 15 bases between. The CDR3 contains 14 residues.

The V call is TRBV7-8, the J call TRBJ2-5; 8 bases are shared with TRBD1. V shed 2 bases, J shed 2 bases, and the junction held 4 bases outside the gene matches. Germline values: CDR1 SGHVS, CDR2 FQNEAQ. CDR3 length: 15 residues. CDR3: CASSLRQGAQETQYF. DNA of the CDR3: TGTGCCAGCAGCTTAAGGCAGGGGGCACAAGAGACCCAGTACTTC.

J is TRBJ2-7 and V is TRBV6-5; 8 bases map to TRBD1. The germline gives CDR1 MNHEY, CDR2 SVGAGI. The CDR3 consists of 15 residues. V lost 7 bases to trimming and J lost 5 bases; unmatched junction nucleotides: 13. CDR3: CASTSYPETGDEQYF. CDR3 DNA: TGTGCCAGCACTAGTTACCCCGAGACAGGGGACGAGCAGTACTTC.

This clone was seen many times. The genes are TRBV7-2 and TRBJ1-2; D uncertain. V was trimmed by 1 base and J by 6 bases, leaving 15 bases between them. The CDR3 contains 15 residues. Germline V lookup: CDR1 SGHTA, CDR2 FQGNSA. CDR3 loop: CASSLEVAGLDGYTF. DNA for the CDR3: TGTGCCAGCAGCTTAGAAGTGGCGGGGTTGGATGGCTACACCTTC.

The rearrangement uses TRBV13 and TRBJ2-7; the match to TRBD2 covers 12 bases. After removal of 5 bases from V and 1 base from J, the junction contained 3 bases not matched to a gene. Germline CDR1 is PRHDT and CDR2 is FYEKMQ (reference sequence). This CDR3 is built from 15 residues. The CDR3 here is CASSLTSGRSYEQYF. Here the CDR3 DNA reads TGTGCCAGCAGCCTCACTAGCGGGAGGTCCTACGAGCAGTACTTC.

This chain links TRBV7-2 with TRBJ2-1; unclear D gene. The V gene's germline CDR1 is SGHTA and CDR2 FQGNSA. The V end was cut by 5 bases, the J end by 0 bases, with 11 bases between. This CDR3 comprises 15 residues. CDR3 loop: CASSAQVTSYNEQFF. CDR3 nucleotides: TGTGCCAGCAGCGCCCAGGTGACCTCCTACAATGAGCAGTTCTTC. Drawing the rest from reference TRBV7-2 and TRBJ2-1, the complete variable domain is GAGVSQSPSNKVTEKGKDVELRCDPISGHTALYWYRQSLGQGLEFLIYFQGNSAPDKSGLPSDRFSAERTGGSVSTLTIQRTQQEDSAVYLCASSAQVTSYNEQFFGPGTRLTVL.

V gene TRBV11-3 combines with J gene TRBJ2-1; 7 bases agree with TRBD1. CDR1 is SGHNT, CDR2 YENEEA, per germline. V lost 2 bases and J lost 6; bases outside the gene matches: 13. CDR3 length: 17 residues. The chain's CDR3 is CASSLRGPGRGGNEQFF. In DNA, the CDR3 is TGTGCCAGCAGCTTAAGGGGGCCCGGCCGAGGGGGCAATGAGCAGTTCTTC.

The rearrangement links TRBV14 to TRBJ1-1; 8 bases line up with TRBD1. Per germline, CDR1 SGHDN and CDR2 FVKESK. J was trimmed by 4 bases and V by 4 bases; bases with no gene match: 5. The CDR3 runs 14 residues. This CDR3 reads CASSPPGQVTEAFF. For the CDR3, the DNA is TGTGCCAGCAGCCCCCCGGGACAGGTCACTGAAGCTTTCTTT.

The chain uses TRBV25-1 and TRBJ2-7, with D maybe TRBD2 (7 bases). The CDR3 runs to 14 residues. Trimming stripped 3 bases from V and 4 bases from J, with 13 bases between. The germline V gene encodes CDR1 MGHDK and CDR2 SYGVNS. As DNA, the CDR3 is TGTGCCAGCAGTGATACAGGGAGGGGGTACGAGCAGTACTTC. Protein: CASSDTGRGYEQYF.

DNA for the CDR3: TGTGCCAGCAGCGAAGGACAGGGTTTTGAGACCGGGGAGCTGTTTTTT. Protein: CASSEGQGFETGELFF. V gene TRBV5-8 combines with J gene TRBJ2-2, with 8 bases identical to TRBD1. Germline trimming cut 4 bases from V and 5 bases from J; bases unmatched to any gene: 10. There are 16 residues in the CDR3. CDR1 SGHTS and CDR2 YDEGEE come from the germline V gene.

The chain carries TRBV24-1 and TRBJ2-1; the D is unclear. CDR1 is KGHDR, CDR2 SFDVKD, per germline. The germline V and J ends were trimmed by 3 bases and 5 bases, with 7 bases remaining between them. The length of the CDR3 is 13 residues. CDR3 protein: CATSDQVDNEQFF. CDR3 DNA sequence: TGTGCCACCAGTGATCAGGTCGACAATGAGCAGTTCTTC.